The text below deals with one T cell receptor beta chain. The antigen it recognizes is unknown. No base quality information exists; no much larger clone differs at one position. The library came from 5' RACE. Instrument on record: Illumina HiSeq 2500. A second PCR of roughly 6 to 11 cycles was run with a J-beta primer mix and a sample-barcoded 5' primer. Each TCR beta cDNA molecule received a unique molecular identifier from a template-switch 5' adaptor carrying 12 random nucleotides. Each sample yielded at least 3 million CDR3-containing paired-end reads. All of the RNA was converted into first-strand cDNA using the Mint cDNA synthesis kit, with a TRBC-specific oligonucleotide serving as the primer. Following uracil-DNA glycosylase treatment, all cDNA underwent a first 18-cycle PCR with the universal primers M1SS and BC2_uni_R. Per the authors' processing: For normalization, 1 million high-quality reads, each with a distinct molecular identifier, were randomly selected from each sample. Reads with shared molecular identifiers were discarded instead of being binned into consensus sequences. MiTCR, with a Q25 quality threshold and the strictest error-elimination algorithm, was used for CDR3 identification, clonotype clustering and error correction. A nonparametric unseen species model using Euler transformation provided a lower-bound estimate of total TCR beta diversity. TCRdb handled the public reads itself, with Q25 trimming in fastp and clone calling in MiXCR, and kept productive beta chains. Rows are unified per CDR3 protein, each entry keeping the most common DNA and genes. The V and J calls were not made by the authors but by TCRdb's processing. The sample table holds about 1,400,000 distinct CDR3 sequences, of which around 39% were seen once. Roughly 8.2% of the sample is held by the ten biggest clonotypes.

These data come from a study of blood T cells in healthy people across ages (dated by TCRdb to between 2015 and 2016). With regard to the full study: In model experiments, template switching captured about one uniquely barcoded TCR beta cDNA molecule for every two T cells. The study measured age-related changes in TCR beta repertoire diversity using deep sequencing normalized with unique cDNA molecular identifiers. The donors were divided into four age groups: young (average approximately 17 years), middle-aged (around 41), aged (approximately 62) and long-lived (82). To avoid experimental bias, donors of different ages were distributed randomly across sequencing lanes. Using the same blood draw, the study looked at two additional independent replicas of 1 million unique cDNA reads for two donors, one aged 18 to 30 and the other aged 80 or older. Results and caveats for the whole study, not just this receptor: The percentage of naive T cells measured by flow cytometry correlated strongly with observed TCR beta diversity. As age increased, observed TCR beta diversity per million T cells dropped in a roughly linear way, and a significant reduction was already evident by age about 40. Compared with the aged group, the long-lived group had more naive CD4+ T cells, fewer expanded clones and increased TCR diversity, suggesting age selection. Conclusive comparison of naive and antigen-experienced compartments was prevented by the profiling of bulk unsorted PBMCs. Because the CMV infection status of the donors was unknown, age-related changes in expanded clonotypes may potentially have been confounded. Estimates of total diversity based on one million sequenced T cells were regarded as lower bounds and as underestimates.

Inclusive of the bounding cysteine and phenylalanine, the CDR3 is 15 residues long. Just CDR3 DNA is preserved here, 45 bases in frame from base 1. The junction carries 15 bases between V and J, which are trimmed by 6 bases and 1 base respectively. The germline V gene sets CDR1 to MNHNS and CDR2 to SASEGT. The donors were roughly 40 Caucasian individuals from Russia, aged 6 to 90 years, who were systemically healthy. Each donor gave around 9.8 milliliters of peripheral blood, collected into EDTA-treated Vacutainer tubes. Ficoll-Paque density-gradient centrifugation was used to isolate PBMCs, with at least 6.5 million per sample. Total RNA, at least 6 micrograms per sample, was extracted from PBMCs with Trizol reagent. The percentages of naive CD45RAhigh/CD27high T cells were determined by flow cytometry on a PBMC aliquot from every donor.

The TCR was taken from a woman in her late teens or twenties in good health. Sequenced sample: blood. The rearrangement joined TRBV6-1 to TRBJ1-2, with the D gene too uncertain to name. The DNA reads TGTGCCAGCAGCGACTATGTGGCAGATAACTATGGCTACACCTTC. Translated, this is CASSDYVADNYGYTF.